This is a list of T cell receptor beta chains from one sample in a study of CD8 T cells in Susac syndrome. TCRdb ran MiXCR on the immunoSEQ multiplex PCR reads and lists one entry per CDR3 protein. The table shows roughly 180,000 distinct CDR3 sequences, with roughly 92% occurring only once. Sample: CD4+ T cells from PBMCs. The source of these receptors is a human donor with multiple sclerosis. CDR3s include the opening cysteine and the closing phenylalanine or tryptophan. Expanded clones get a size class; other rows say once, few or many, or leave the size out.

TRBJ2-2	TRBV10-3	-	CAIGSSGTNTGELFF
TRBJ2-3	TRBV5-1	-	CASSGGGADTQYF
TRBJ2-1	TRBV3-1	-	CASSQVISGYNEQFF
TRBJ2-7	TRBV2	-	CASREGQGYEQYF
TRBJ2-3	TRBV7-2	-	CASSPQRWTDTQYF
TRBJ1-2	TRBV30	-	CAWSEGRDYGYTF
TRBJ1-5	TRBV10-3	-	CAISSGQGSNQPQHF
TRBJ2-5	TRBV2	-	CASSEAETQYF
TRBJ2-5	TRBV6-6	-	CASIANGEAPSETQYF
TRBJ2-1	TRBV5-1	-	CASSLYDEQFF
TRBJ2-5	TRBV7-8	-	CASSLGGTSLSRTQYF
TRBJ1-1	TRBV5-1	-	CASGDSVNTEAFF
TRBJ2-3	TRBV2	-	CASSVSGRTDTQYF
TRBJ2-1	TRBV18	-	CASSPLLGMGEQFF
TRBJ1-6	TRBV5-1	-	CASRLQGTGSPLHF
TRBJ2-7	TRBV27	once	CASSFVSGSLYEQYF
TRBJ2-2	TRBV3-1	few	CASSQGRNTGELFF
TRBJ2-3	TRBV11-2	-	CASSPLLGATDTQYF
TRBJ2-3	TRBV2	-	CASSVSAGLGTDTQYF
TRBJ2-2	TRBV19	-	CASSIQGSNTGELFF